What follows are 6 T cell receptor beta chains derived from one specimen sequenced in a study of blood T cell repertoires in COVID-19 (TCRdb year 2020). Libraries were built with the immunoSEQ multiplex PCR assay. TCRdb's version of the immuneACCESS table is confined to in-frame rearrangements and falls short of the full clone set. An unresolved V gene accounts for under half of the shortfall where checked; the remainder is of unknown origin. Counted in this sample were a few hundred thousand clones; around 85% of them appeared once. The ten largest clones capture roughly 3.9% of the sample. The sequencing input was peripheral blood. The receptors shown here come from a woman under 30 with acute or convalescent COVID-19.

CDR3 loop: CASSLETGGGIQYF. As DNA, the CDR3 is TGTGCCAGCAGCTTGGAGACAGGGGGGGGCATTCAGTACTTC. The chain couples TRBV5-4 to TRBJ2-4; the match to TRBD1 covers 9 bases. V lost 0 bases, J lost 9 bases, and 4 bases stayed unmatched. CDR3 size: 14 residues. Per germline, CDR1 SGHNT and CDR2 YYREEE (reference sequence).

V and J are TRBV2 and TRBJ1-3; D uncertain. The V gene lost 7 bases and the J gene lost 2 bases, with 18 bases spanning the gap. Germline V CDR1 and CDR2: SNHLY, FYNNEI. The CDR3 totals 16 residues. CDR3 coding DNA: TGTGCCAGCACATCCACGGGGAAGAGGACTGGAAACACCATATATTTT. Translating it yields CASTSTGKRTGNTIYF.

This chain uses TRBV3-1 (or the pseudogene TRBV3-2) with TRBJ2-7; TRBD1 is a possible D gene (5 bases). Germline-derived CDR1 and CDR2 are LGHDT and YNNKEL (reference sequence). This CDR3 comprises 16 residues. V dropped 3 bases and J dropped 4 bases, with 19 bases sitting between them. CDR3 DNA sequence: TGTGCCAGCAGCCAGTTAGGGTACAGGTACGGTTACGAGCAGTACTTC. This translates into CASSQLGYRYGYEQYF.

The CDR3: CASSLETYRGSGYTF. CDR3 nucleotides: TGTGCCAGCAGTTTAGAGACCTACAGGGGTAGCGGCTACACCTTC. The chain couples TRBV28 to TRBJ1-2, with 7 bases identical to TRBD1. Trimming cost V 2 bases and J 8 bases; bases outside gene matches: 11. The CDR3 length is 15 residues. From germline, CDR1 is MDHEN and CDR2 SYDVKM.

This chain links TRBV19 with TRBJ2-7, with D possibly being TRBD1 (7 bases). The germline V gene encodes CDR1 LNHDA and CDR2 SQIVND (reference sequence). The CDR3 covers 15 residues. V was pared by 1 base and J by 2 bases, with 12 bases between. The CDR3 loop is CASSIAQGGPYEQYF. Here the CDR3 DNA reads TGTGCCAGTAGTATAGCCCAGGGGGGCCCCTACGAGCAGTACTTC.

A few counts support this clone. The chain couples TRBV9 to TRBJ1-3, with 7 bases fitting TRBD1. V was clipped by 2 bases and J by 7 bases; unmatched bases: 3. This CDR3 is 13 amino acids long. Germline CDR1 reads SGDLS; CDR2 reads YYNGEE. In DNA form, the CDR3 reads TGTGCCAGCAGCGTTCCAGGGGGGAACACCATATATTTT. Protein product: CASSVPGGNTIYF.